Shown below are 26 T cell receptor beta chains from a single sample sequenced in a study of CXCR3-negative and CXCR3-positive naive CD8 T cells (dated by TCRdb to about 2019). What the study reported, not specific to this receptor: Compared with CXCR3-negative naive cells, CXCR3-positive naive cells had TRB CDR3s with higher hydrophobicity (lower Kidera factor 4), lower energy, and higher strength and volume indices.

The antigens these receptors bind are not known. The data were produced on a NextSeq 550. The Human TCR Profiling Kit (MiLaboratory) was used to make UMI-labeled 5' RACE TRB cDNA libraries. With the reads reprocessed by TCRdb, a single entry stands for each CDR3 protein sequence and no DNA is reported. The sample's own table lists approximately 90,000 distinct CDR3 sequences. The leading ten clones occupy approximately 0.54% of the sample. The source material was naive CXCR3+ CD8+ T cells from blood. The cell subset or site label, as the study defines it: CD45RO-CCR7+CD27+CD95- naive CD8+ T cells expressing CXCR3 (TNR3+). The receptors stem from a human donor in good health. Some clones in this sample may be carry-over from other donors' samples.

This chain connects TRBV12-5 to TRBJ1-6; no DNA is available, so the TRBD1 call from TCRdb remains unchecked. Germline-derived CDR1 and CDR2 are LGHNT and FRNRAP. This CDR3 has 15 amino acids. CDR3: CASGGWDGYNSPLHF. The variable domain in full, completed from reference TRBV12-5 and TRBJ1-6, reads DARVTQTPRHKVTEMGQEVTMRCQPILGHNTVFWYRQTMMQGLELLAYFRNRAPLDDSGMPKDRFSAEMPDATLATLKIQPSEPRDSAVYFCASGGWDGYNSPLHFGNGTRLTVT.

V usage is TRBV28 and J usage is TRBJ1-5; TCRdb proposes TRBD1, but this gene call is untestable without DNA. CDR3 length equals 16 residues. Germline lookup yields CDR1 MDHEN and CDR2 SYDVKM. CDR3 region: CASSLLRTGEFQPQHF.

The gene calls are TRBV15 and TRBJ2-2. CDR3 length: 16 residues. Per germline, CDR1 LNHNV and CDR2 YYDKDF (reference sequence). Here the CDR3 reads CATSTGRGLGTGELFF.

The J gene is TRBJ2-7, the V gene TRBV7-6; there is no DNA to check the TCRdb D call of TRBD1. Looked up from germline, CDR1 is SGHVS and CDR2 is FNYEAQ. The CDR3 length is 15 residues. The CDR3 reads CASSGPGQGIYEQYF.

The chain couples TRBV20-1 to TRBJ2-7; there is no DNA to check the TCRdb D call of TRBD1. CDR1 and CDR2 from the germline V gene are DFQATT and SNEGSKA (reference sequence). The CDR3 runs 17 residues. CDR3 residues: CRPTPAGVDKSSYEQYF.

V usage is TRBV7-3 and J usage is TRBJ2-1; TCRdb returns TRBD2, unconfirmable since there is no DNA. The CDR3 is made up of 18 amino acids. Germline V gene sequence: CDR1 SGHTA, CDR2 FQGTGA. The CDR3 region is CASSPGPSERGPYNEQFF.

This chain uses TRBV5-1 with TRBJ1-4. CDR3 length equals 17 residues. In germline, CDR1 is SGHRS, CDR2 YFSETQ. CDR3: CASSLEFVGSTNEKLFF.

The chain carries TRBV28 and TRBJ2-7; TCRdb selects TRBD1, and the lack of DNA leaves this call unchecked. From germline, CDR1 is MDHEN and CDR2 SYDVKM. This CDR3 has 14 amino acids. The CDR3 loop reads CASKGETRSYEQYF.

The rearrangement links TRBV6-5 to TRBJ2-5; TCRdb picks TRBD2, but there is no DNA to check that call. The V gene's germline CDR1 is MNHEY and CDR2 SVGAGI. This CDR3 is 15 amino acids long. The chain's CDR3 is CASNDLAGDLETQYF.

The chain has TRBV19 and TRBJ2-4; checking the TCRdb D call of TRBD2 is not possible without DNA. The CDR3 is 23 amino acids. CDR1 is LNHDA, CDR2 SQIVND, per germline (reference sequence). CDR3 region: CASSLPGQATEPLTKFTKNIQYF.

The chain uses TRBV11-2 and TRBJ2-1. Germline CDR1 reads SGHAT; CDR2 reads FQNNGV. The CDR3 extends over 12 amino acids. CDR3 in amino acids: CASSWVVNEQFF.

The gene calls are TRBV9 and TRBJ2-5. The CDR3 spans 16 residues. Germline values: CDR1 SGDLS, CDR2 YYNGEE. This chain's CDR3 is CASSGEDGRSEETQYF.

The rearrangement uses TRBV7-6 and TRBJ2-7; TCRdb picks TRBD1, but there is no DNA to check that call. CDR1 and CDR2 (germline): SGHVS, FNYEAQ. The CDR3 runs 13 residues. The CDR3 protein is CASSQGPPYEQYF.

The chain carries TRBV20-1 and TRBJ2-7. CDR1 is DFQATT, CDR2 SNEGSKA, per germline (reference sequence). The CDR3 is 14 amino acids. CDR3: CSARDGLSSYEQYF.

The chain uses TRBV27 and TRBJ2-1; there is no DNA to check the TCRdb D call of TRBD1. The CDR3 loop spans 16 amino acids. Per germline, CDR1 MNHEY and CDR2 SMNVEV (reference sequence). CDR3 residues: CASYARGRQSSNEQFF.

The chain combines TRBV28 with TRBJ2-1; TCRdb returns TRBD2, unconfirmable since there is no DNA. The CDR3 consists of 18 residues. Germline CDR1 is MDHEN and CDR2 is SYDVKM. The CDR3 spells CASSFVGGISGAVNEQFF. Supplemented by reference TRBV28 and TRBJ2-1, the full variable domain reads DVKVTQSSRYLVKRTGEKVFLECVQDMDHENMFWYRQDPGLGLRLIYFSYDVKMKEKGDIPEGYSVSREKKERFSLILESASTNQTSMYLCASSFVGGISGAVNEQFFGPGTRLTVL.

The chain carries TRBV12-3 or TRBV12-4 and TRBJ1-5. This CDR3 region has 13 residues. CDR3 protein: CASSFRDNQPQHF.

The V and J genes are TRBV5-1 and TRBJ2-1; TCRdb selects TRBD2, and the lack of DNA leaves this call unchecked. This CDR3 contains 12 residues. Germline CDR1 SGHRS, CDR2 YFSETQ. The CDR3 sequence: CASSSAGNEQFF.

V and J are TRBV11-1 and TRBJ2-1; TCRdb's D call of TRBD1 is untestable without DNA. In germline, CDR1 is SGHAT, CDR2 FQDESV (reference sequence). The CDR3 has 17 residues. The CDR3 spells CASSFAGIPPSYNEQFF.

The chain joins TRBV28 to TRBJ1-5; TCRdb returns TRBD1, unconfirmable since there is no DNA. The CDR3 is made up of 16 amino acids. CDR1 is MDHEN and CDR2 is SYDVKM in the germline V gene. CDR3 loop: CASSGGIGYSNQPQHF.

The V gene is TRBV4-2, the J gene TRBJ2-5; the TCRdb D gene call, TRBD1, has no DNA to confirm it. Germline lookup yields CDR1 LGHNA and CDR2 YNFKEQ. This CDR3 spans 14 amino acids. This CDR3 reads CASSPPLAKETQYF.

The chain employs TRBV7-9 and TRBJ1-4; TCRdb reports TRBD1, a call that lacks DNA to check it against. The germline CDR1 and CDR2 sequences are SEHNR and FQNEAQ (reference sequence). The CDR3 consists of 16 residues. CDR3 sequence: CASSSGALAFNEKLFF.

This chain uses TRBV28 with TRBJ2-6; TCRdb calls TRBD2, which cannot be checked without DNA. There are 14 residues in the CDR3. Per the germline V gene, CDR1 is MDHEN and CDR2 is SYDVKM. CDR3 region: CASTSLSGANVLTF.

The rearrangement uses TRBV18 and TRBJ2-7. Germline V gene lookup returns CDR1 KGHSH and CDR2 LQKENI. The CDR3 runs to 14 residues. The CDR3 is CASSPRGAPYEQYF.

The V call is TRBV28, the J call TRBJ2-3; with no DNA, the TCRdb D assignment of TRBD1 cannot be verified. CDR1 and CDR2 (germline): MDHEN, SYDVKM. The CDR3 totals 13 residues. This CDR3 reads CASSPGIGYWQYF.

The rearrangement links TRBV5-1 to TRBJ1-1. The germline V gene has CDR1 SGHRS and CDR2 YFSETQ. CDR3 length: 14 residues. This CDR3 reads CASSSRGGNTEAFF.